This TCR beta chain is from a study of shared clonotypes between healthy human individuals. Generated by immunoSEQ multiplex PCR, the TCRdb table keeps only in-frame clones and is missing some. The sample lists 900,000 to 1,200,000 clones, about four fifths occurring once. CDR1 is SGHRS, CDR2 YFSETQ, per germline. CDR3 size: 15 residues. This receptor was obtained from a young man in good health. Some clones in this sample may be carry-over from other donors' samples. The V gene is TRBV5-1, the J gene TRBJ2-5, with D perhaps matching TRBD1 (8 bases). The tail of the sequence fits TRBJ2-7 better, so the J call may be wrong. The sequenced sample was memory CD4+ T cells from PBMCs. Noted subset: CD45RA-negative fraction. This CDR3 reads CASSFTGGDSYEQYF. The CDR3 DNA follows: TGCGCCAGCAGCTTTACAGGGGGGGACTCCTACGAGCAGTACTTC.